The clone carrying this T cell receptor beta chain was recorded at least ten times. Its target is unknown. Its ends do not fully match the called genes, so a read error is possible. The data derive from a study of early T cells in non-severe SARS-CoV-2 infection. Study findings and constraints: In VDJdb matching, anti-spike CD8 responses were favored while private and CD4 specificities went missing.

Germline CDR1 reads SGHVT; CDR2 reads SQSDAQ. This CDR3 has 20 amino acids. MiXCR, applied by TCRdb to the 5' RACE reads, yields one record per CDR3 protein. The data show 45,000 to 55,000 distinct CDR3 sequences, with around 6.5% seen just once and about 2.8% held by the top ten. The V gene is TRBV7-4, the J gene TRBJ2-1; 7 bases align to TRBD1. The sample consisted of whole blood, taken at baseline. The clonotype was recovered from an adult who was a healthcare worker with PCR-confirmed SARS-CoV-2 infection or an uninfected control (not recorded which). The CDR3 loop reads CASSYGLVERQGHLYSEQFF. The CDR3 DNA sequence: TGTGCCAGCAGCTATGGGCTTGTGGAGAGACAGGGCCACCTTTACAGTGAGCAGTTCTTC.